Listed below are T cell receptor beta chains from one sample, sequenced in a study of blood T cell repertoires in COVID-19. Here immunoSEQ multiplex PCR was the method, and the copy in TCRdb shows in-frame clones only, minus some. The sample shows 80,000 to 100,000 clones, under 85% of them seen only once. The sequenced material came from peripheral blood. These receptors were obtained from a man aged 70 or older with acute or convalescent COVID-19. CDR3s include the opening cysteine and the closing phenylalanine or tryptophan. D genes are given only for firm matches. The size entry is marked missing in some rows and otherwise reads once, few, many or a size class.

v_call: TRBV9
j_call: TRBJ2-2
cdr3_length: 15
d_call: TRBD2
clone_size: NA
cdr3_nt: TGTGCCAGCAGCGTAGCGGCTAGCGGAGGGGGGGAGCTGTTTTTT
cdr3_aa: CASSVAASGGGELFF

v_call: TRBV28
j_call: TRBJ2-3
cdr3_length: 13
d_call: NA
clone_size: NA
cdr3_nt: TGTGCCAGCAAGGGGCGGCTAGCGAGCACGCAGTATTTT
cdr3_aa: CASKGRLASTQYF

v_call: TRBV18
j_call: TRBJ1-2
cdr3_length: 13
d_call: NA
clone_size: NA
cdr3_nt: TGTGCCAGCTCTATCGACGGGGTGTACGGCTACACCTTC
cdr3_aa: CASSIDGVYGYTF

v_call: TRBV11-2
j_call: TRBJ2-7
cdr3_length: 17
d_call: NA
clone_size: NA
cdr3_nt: TGTGCCAGCAGCTTGGCCCCTACAGGTGGTTCGCTCAGCGAGCAGTACTTC
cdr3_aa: CASSLAPTGGSLSEQYF

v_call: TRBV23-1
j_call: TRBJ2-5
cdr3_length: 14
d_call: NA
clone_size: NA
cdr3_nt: TGCTCGGGCCTTGTCTATAGCGGAAAAGAGACCCAGTACTTC
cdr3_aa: CSGLVYSGKETQYF

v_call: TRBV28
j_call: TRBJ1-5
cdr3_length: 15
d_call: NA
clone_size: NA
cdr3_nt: TGTGCCAGCAGTTTACCCGACAGGTACAATCAGCCCCAGCATTTT
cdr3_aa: CASSLPDRYNQPQHF

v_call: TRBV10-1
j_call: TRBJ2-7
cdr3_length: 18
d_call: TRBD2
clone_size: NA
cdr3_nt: TGCGCCAGCCGTATACTAGCGGCCAGCTCCGTCAGCTCCTACGAGCAGTACTTC
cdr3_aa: CASRILAASSVSSYEQYF

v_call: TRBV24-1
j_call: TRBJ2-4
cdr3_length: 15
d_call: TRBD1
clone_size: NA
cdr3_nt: TGTGCCACCAGTGATGGGGCAGGGGGCGCATACATTCAGTACTTC
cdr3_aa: CATSDGAGGAYIQYF

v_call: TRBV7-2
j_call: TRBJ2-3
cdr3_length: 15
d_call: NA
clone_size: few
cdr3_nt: TGTGCCAGCAGCTTCGGGACTGCGATCACAGATACGCAGTATTTT
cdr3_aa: CASSFGTAITDTQYF

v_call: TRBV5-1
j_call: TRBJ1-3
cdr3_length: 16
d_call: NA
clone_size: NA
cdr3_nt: TGCGCCAGCAGCTTGGTAGGGAGCCTTTCTGGAAACACCATATATTTT
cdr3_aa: CASSLVGSLSGNTIYF

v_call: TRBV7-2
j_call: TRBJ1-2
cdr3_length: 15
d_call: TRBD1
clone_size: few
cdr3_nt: TGTGCCAGCAGCTTAGCAACAGGGGGGAACTATGGCTACACCTTC
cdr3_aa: CASSLATGGNYGYTF

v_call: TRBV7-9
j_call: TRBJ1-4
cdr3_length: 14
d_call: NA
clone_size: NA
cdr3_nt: TGTGCCAGCAGCCTTCGCCAGGGTAATGAAAAACTGTTTTTT
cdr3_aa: CASSLRQGNEKLFF

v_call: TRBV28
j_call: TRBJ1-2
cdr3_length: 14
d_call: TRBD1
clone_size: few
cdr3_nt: TGTGCCAGCAGTTTAGGAGGGGGCAACTATGGCTACACCTTC
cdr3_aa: CASSLGGGNYGYTF

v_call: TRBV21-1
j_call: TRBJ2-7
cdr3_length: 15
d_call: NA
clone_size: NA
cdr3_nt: TGTGCCAGCAGCAAACGCTCGGGAGGCCCTCGGGAGCAGTACTTC
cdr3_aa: CASSKRSGGPREQYF

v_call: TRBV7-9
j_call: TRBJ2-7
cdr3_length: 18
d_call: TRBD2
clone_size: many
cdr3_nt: TGTGCCAGCAGCCAATACCTGAGCGGACTAGCGGGATCCTACGAGCAGTACTTC
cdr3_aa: CASSQYLSGLAGSYEQYF

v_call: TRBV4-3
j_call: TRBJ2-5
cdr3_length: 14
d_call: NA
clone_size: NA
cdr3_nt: TGCGCCAGCAGCCAAGGCGGGGCCTCAGAGACCCAGTACTTC
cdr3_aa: CASSQGGASETQYF

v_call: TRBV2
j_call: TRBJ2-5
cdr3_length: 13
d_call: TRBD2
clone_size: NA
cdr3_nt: TGTGCCAGCAAGGAGCGGGAGAGTGAGACCCAGTACTTC
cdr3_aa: CASKERESETQYF

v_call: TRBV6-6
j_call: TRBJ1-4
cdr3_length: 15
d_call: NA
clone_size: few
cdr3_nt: TGTGCCAGCATACGAGAGCAGGGTACTAATGAAAAACTGTTTTTT
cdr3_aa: CASIREQGTNEKLFF

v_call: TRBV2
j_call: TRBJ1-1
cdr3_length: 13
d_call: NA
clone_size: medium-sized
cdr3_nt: TGTGCCAGCAGTGAAGCGGGCGGGGCGTCGGCTTTCTTT
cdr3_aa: CASSEAGGASAFF

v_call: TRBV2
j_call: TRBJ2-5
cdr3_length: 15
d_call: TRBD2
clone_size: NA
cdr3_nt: TGTGCCAGCAGACCCGGGACTAGCGGGGGGGAGACCCAGTACTTC
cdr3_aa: CASRPGTSGGETQYF

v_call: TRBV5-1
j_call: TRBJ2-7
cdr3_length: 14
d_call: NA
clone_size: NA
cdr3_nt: TGCGCCAGCAGAGGGGGGCTAGCGGCTTACGAGCAGTACTTC
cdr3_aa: CASRGGLAAYEQYF

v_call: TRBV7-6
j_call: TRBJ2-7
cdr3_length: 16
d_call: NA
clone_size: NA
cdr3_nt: TGTGCCAGCAGCGCTGGGTCGGGACTGGCGACCTACGAGCAGTACTTC
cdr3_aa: CASSAGSGLATYEQYF